Described below is a single T cell receptor beta chain sequence and its context. The length of the CDR3 is 16 residues. This sample was taken from a study of cytomegalovirus exposure and HLA in healthy donors. Profiled with immunoSEQ multiplex PCR; TCRdb holds only in-frame clones, not every one. The data show some 76,000 clones, less than 95% seen once. From the 120-subject validation cohort, which was separate from the approximately 720-subject first cohort, the donors were drawn. The material sequenced was PBMCs. This sequence was found in a woman aged 18 to 35 in good health and CMV-seronegative. The chain links TRBV21-1 to TRBJ1-5; the table's D call TRBD1 went unverified against the DNA. TRBV21-1 is described as a pseudogene. CDR3 protein: CASSEGAPGPNQPQHF. DNA for the CDR3: TGTGCCAGCAGCGAGGGGGCCCCGGGCCCTAATCAGCCCCAGCATTTT.